The sequence of this T cell receptor (beta chain) was determined in a study of lymphopenia after photon versus proton radiotherapy. Broader study findings: Post-nadir TCR diversity decline inversely tracked overall survival among those who died. Authors raise, but do not show, better survival with proton therapy. Proton therapy kept repertoires fairly stable, unlike photons, which gained effector/memory cells.

To note about this clone: Its target is not known.

CDR3 length: 15 amino acids. V gave up 5 bases and J gave up 8 bases, with 19 bases separating them. The germline gives CDR1 MNHEY, CDR2 SMNVEV (reference sequence). Generated by immunoSEQ multiplex PCR, the TCRdb table keeps only in-frame clones and is missing some. The profile covers about 20,000 clones, with approximately 84% appearing a single time and approximately 2.6% taken by the ten largest. This sequence was found in a woman in her forties or fifties with pancreatic cancer. This rearrangement joins TRBV27 to TRBJ2-1; possibly TRBD2 for D (5 bases). The source material was peripheral blood, sampled from a patient treated with photon-based radiotherapy. The CDR3 DNA is TGTGCCAGCAGTCCAGACTCGAGTCCGGGATATGAGCAGTTCTTC. Its translation: CASSPDSSPGYEQFF.